Listed below are T cell receptor beta chains from one sample, sequenced in a study of blood T cell repertoires in COVID-19. The assay was immunoSEQ multiplex PCR, and TCRdb's table has in-frame clones only and misses some. This repertoire shows around 130,000 clones, roughly 72% found once; its top ten account for less than 14%. Sequenced material: peripheral blood. The receptors originated from a human donor in a cohort sampled during active COVID-19. CDR3s include the opening cysteine and the closing phenylalanine or tryptophan.

v_gene	len	j_gene	CDR3aa
TRBV7-3	15	TRBJ1-2	CASSGGGQGEYGYTF
TRBV19	16	TRBJ1-3	CASTRLDQRRGNTIYF
TRBV2	16	TRBJ2-2	CASSWTTGGTTGELFF
TRBV7-6	16	TRBJ2-2	CASSLSGGTNTGELFF
TRBV20-1	12	TRBJ1-1	CSASKGFTEAFF
TRBV11-3	15	TRBJ2-3	CASSLGSVGTDTQYF
TRBV5-1	15	TRBJ2-3	CASSLGSGGTDTQYF
TRBV4-1	15	TRBJ1-4	CASSQPTGSNEKLFF
TRBV2	15	TRBJ2-5	CASSEDRGHQETQYF
TRBV14	17	TRBJ2-1	CASSQPPGLHSYNEQFF
TRBV6-6	15	TRBJ1-2	CASSYSIQGPGGYTF
TRBV6-6	16	TRBJ2-7	CASSGSPKSLSYEQYF
TRBV6-5	16	TRBJ2-2	CASSSPGTGGTGELFF
TRBV30	14	TRBJ1-4	CAWSYSTTNEKLFF
TRBV6-5	14	TRBJ2-7	CASSLTGISYEQYF
TRBV29-1	12	TRBJ1-1	CSVITGGTEAFF
TRBV25-1	14	TRBJ1-2	CASSEPGYDYGYTF
TRBV4-2	16	TRBJ2-7	CASSQDDAGSSYEQYF
TRBV5-1	14	TRBJ1-2	CASSLNSGEEGYTF
TRBV4-2	15	TRBJ2-2	CASSQESGVGGELFF
TRBV7-6	16	TRBJ2-3	CASSPGRHLGGDTQYF
TRBV7-2	13	TRBJ1-2	CASSLAGQFGYTF